A selection of T cell receptor beta chains follows, all from one sample in a study of blood T cell repertoires in COVID-19. Sequenced by immunoSEQ multiplex PCR; TCRdb stores in-frame clones only, minus some. This table holds 350,000 to 400,000 clones, roughly nine tenths found once. Sequencing was done on a sample of PBMCs or T cells enriched from blood (not recorded which). The receptors originated from a man younger than 30 who had recovered from COVID-19. CDR3s include the opening cysteine and the closing phenylalanine or tryptophan. The D gene is left open where the match is weak. Where a row states a size, it is once, few, many or the class of an expanded clone; other rows omit it.

J gene,V gene,D gene,clone size,CDR3 DNA,CDR3 protein
TRBJ2-5,TRBV18,-,-,TGTGCCAGCTCACGAGAAACGCGGCAATCGGAGACCCAGTACTTC,CASSRETRQSETQYF
TRBJ1-5,TRBV27,-,-,TGTGCCAGCAGTCCGGGGAGCAATCAGCCCCAGCATTTT,CASSPGSNQPQHF
TRBJ1-5,TRBV19,-,-,TGTGCCAGTATGCTGGTGGATCTAAGGGGTCATCAGCCCCAGCATTTT,CASMLVDLRGHQPQHF
TRBJ2-1,TRBV5-1,TRBD2,-,TGCGCCAGCAGCCGTACTAGCGGGGTCCACAATGAGCAGTTCTTC,CASSRTSGVHNEQFF
TRBJ2-7,TRBV12-3/TRBV12-4,-,-,TGTGCCAGCAGTTTTGGAGGTTCCTACGAGCAGTACTTC,CASSFGGSYEQYF
TRBJ2-4,TRBV4-2,TRBD2,-,TGTGCCAGCAGCCCCTCCGGTAATAGCGGGGGGGCCCCCTACTTC,CASSPSGNSGGAPYF
TRBJ2-2,TRBV7-2,-,-,TGTGCCAGCAGCTTAGGTCCGGCAGGATCGGCCGGGGAGCTGTTTTTT,CASSLGPAGSAGELFF
TRBJ1-4,TRBV11-2,-,-,TGTGCCAGCAGCTTAGGGCAGGGGTTCACTGAAAAACTGTTTTTT,CASSLGQGFTEKLFF
TRBJ2-3,TRBV6-4,TRBD2,-,TGTGCCAGCAGCTCGGGACTAGCGGGATTGGATACGCAGTATTTT,CASSSGLAGLDTQYF
TRBJ2-1,TRBV7-3,TRBD2,-,TGTGCCAGCAGCTTAATCGGGGGAGGGAAGTTCTTC,CASSLIGGGKFF
TRBJ2-5,TRBV7-2,TRBD2,-,TGTGCCAGCAGCCGGGGACTAGAAGTTGAGACCCAGTACTTC,CASSRGLEVETQYF
TRBJ1-6,TRBV15,TRBD1,-,TGTGCCACCAGCAGAGAATTTGGGACAGGACATAATTCACCCCTCCACTTT,CATSREFGTGHNSPLHF
TRBJ1-6,TRBV4-2,TRBD1,once,TGTGCCAGCAGTTCAGGGGGCTATAATTCACCCCTCCACTTT,CASSSGGYNSPLHF
TRBJ2-7,TRBV28,TRBD2,-,TGTGCCAGCAGTTTGGGGAGGGCCTACGAGCAGTACTTC,CASSLGRAYEQYF
TRBJ1-2,TRBV25-1,TRBD1,-,TGTGCCAGCAGTCCGAAAACCGGGACAGGGTATGATGGCTACACCTTC,CASSPKTGTGYDGYTF
TRBJ2-7,TRBV6-1,TRBD2,-,TGTGCCAGCAGTGAACCGGGGCAGACTAGCGGGAGGGGGTATTCCTACGAGCAGTACTTC,CASSEPGQTSGRGYSYEQYF
TRBJ1-1,TRBV4-2,-,-,TGTGCCAGCAGCCGCGACGCGGAAGGGGTTGAAGCTTTCTTT,CASSRDAEGVEAFF
TRBJ2-3,TRBV11-2,TRBD1,-,TGTGCCAGCAGCTTACGAGCCCAGGGGGCAGATACGCAGTATTTT,CASSLRAQGADTQYF
TRBJ2-3,TRBV13,-,-,TGTGCCAGCAGCTTAGGACCGGGCACAGATACGCAGTATTTT,CASSLGPGTDTQYF
TRBJ1-5,TRBV3-1/TRBV3-2,TRBD1,-,TGTGCCAGCAGCCAACAGGGGGCGATAGCTCAGCCCCAGCATTTT,CASSQQGAIAQPQHF
TRBJ1-5,TRBV27,-,-,TGTGCCAGCAGGCGCCAGGGATATGGAAATCAGCCCCAGCATTTT,CASRRQGYGNQPQHF
TRBJ2-3,TRBV11-3,TRBD2,-,TGTGCCAGCAGCTTAGAAGTTTTGCGGGAGTGCACAGATACGCAGTATTTT,CASSLEVLRECTDTQYF
TRBJ2-7,TRBV28,-,-,TGTGCCAGCAGTTTGTTTCGCGGAAACTACGAGCAGTACTTC,CASSLFRGNYEQYF
TRBJ2-1,TRBV2,TRBD2,-,TGTGCCAGCAGTCAAGAGCCTAGCGGGGGGCGCGATGAGCAGTTCTTC,CASSQEPSGGRDEQFF
TRBJ2-3,TRBV5-4,TRBD2,-,TGTGCCAGCAGCTTACGTAGCGGGGGGCACACAGATACGCAGTATTTT,CASSLRSGGHTDTQYF
TRBJ2-7,TRBV5-1,-,-,TGCGCCAGCAGCCCATCCCCTCAGGATGGGCAGTACTTC,CASSPSPQDGQYF
TRBJ1-2,TRBV29-1,-,-,TGCAGTACCCGGGACACTAACTATGGCTACACCTTC,CSTRDTNYGYTF
TRBJ2-7,TRBV7-2,TRBD2,few,TGTGCCAGCAGCGGGAGGGCCCCCTACGAGCAGTACTTC,CASSGRAPYEQYF
TRBJ1-2,TRBV7-3,-,once,TGTGCCAGCAGCTGGGGCCAAGACTATGGCTACACCTTC,CASSWGQDYGYTF
TRBJ2-1,TRBV11-2,-,-,TGTGCCAGCAGCTTAGATTGGCCAGGGGGGAATGAGCAGTTCTTC,CASSLDWPGGNEQFF
TRBJ1-2,TRBV6-4,-,-,TGTGCCAGCAGTGACCTCTGGACAGAGGACTATGGCTACACCTTC,CASSDLWTEDYGYTF
TRBJ1-2,TRBV24-1,-,-,TGTGCCACCAGTGGACAGGAAGAAGGCTATGGCTACACCTTC,CATSGQEEGYGYTF
TRBJ2-7,TRBV29-1,TRBD1,-,TGCAGCGTCGGACAGGGGGTCGAGCAGTACTTC,CSVGQGVEQYF
TRBJ2-7,TRBV7-9,TRBD1,-,TGTGCCAGCAGCCGACAGGGGTACGAGCAGTACTTC,CASSRQGYEQYF
TRBJ2-2,TRBV27,-,-,TGTGCCAGCAGTTGGGCAGAGAACACCGGGGAGCTGTTTTTT,CASSWAENTGELFF
TRBJ2-7,TRBV4-2,TRBD1,-,TGTGCCAGCAGCATCGAGGGACAGGGTAGCTCCTACGAGCAGTACTTC,CASSIEGQGSSYEQYF
TRBJ2-7,TRBV27,TRBD1,-,TGTGCCAGCAGTAGAAAGACAGGGACAACCCACGAGCAGTACTTC,CASSRKTGTTHEQYF
TRBJ1-2,TRBV6-5,-,-,TGTGCCAGCAGTTACTCAGCCAATACTAACTATGGCTACACCTTC,CASSYSANTNYGYTF
TRBJ2-3,TRBV12-3/TRBV12-4,TRBD1,-,TGTGCCAGCAGCGGTGATTACAGGGGTACGCAGTATTTT,CASSGDYRGTQYF
TRBJ2-1,TRBV3-1/TRBV3-2,TRBD2,-,TGTGCCAGCAGCCGCGGGACTAGTGGGTACAATGAGCAGTTCTTC,CASSRGTSGYNEQFF
TRBJ1-3,TRBV7-2,-,-,TGTGCCAGCAGCTTAGTTGGGGGGGCGACCGGAAACACCATATATTTT,CASSLVGGATGNTIYF
TRBJ2-1,TRBV5-5,TRBD1,once,TGTGCCAGCAGCTCTCCGGACAGGAGGTTCTACAATGAGCAGTTCTTC,CASSSPDRRFYNEQFF
TRBJ2-3,TRBV5-1,TRBD2,once,TGCGCCAGCAGCCGCGGGACTAGCGGAGACACAGATACGCAGTATTTT,CASSRGTSGDTDTQYF
TRBJ2-7,TRBV19,-,-,TGTGCCAGTAGTATCTCTAGAGGAGCGGATTCCTACGAGCAGTACTTC,CASSISRGADSYEQYF
TRBJ2-5,TRBV12-2,-,-,TGTGCAAGTCGCTCCCGAGACACCTACACCCAAGAGACCCAGTACTTC,CASRSRDTYTQETQYF